This TCR beta chain was obtained from a study of cytomegalovirus exposure and HLA in healthy donors. Points on this clone: Antigen specificity is unknown.

It was with 60 Vbeta and 13 Jbeta primers that the PCR ran. The repertoire was sequenced with immunoSEQ multiplex PCR; TCRdb's copy has only in-frame clones and lacks some. The data contain approximately 200,000 clones, over 60% of them singletons. The germline V gene encodes CDR1 MDHEN and CDR2 SYDVKM. CDR3 size: 17 residues. Trimming took 8 bases from V and 1 from J; bases not matched to a gene: 13. General study points: Listed as cytomegalovirus-associated were 150 or so TCR beta chains.

V gene TRBV28 combines with J gene TRBJ2-4; TRBD1 agrees at 8 bases. Source material: PBMCs. This clonotype originated in a man between 18 and 29 years old in good health and CMV-seronegative. CDR3 coding DNA: TGTGCCAGCCTCGGAGCAGGGGGCGGCAGGGCCAAAAACATTCAGTACTTC. It encodes CASLGAGGGRAKNIQYF.